This TCR beta chain was observed in a study of T cell responses to AZD1222 COVID-19 vaccine. Only in-frame clones appear in the TCRdb table, and some are missing; sequencing was by immunoSEQ multiplex PCR. The sample lists about 120,000 clones; just over 85% were seen once. Germline V gene data show CDR1 as SGHTA and CDR2 as FQGNSA. The CDR3 consists of 12 residues. Losses at the gene ends were 0 bases for V and 10 bases for J; bases not matched to a gene: 2. V is TRBV7-2 and J is TRBJ1-1, with TRBD1 identical over 7 bases. Source: peripheral blood, taken on day 0 of AZD1222 vaccination. The sequence was obtained from an adult in good health. CDR3 bases: TGTGCCAGCAGCTTAGCTACAGGGGCAGCTTTCTTT. Translated, it gives CASSLATGAAFF. Filled out from reference TRBV7-2 and TRBJ1-1, the complete variable domain reads GAGVSQSPSNKVTEKGKDVELRCDPISGHTALYWYRQSLGQGLEFLIYFQGNSAPDKSGLPSDRFSAERTGGSVSTLTIQRTQQEDSAVYLCASSLATGAAFFGQGTRLTVV.